Shown below are 6 T cell receptor beta chains from a single sample sequenced in a study of vaccination effects on CD4 cells after COVID-19. Their specific antigens are unknown. Isolating CD4+ T cells followed approximately ten days of culture. Each participant was administered two doses of either the BNT162b2 or the mRNA-1273 vaccine. The repertoire was sequenced with immunoSEQ multiplex PCR; TCRdb's copy has only in-frame clones and lacks some. The profile covers just over 55,000 clones, with around four fifths appearing a single time and about 4.6% taken by the ten largest. Sequenced material: CD4+ T cells from PBMCs cultured without peptide, taken after COVID-19 vaccination. The receptor set was obtained from a human donor who received a COVID-19 vaccine.

This clone has a single count. The chain joins TRBV28 to TRBJ2-6; D is undetermined. Trimming removed 5 bases from V and 4 bases from J, with 9 bases in between. The CDR3 is 14 residues long. The germline V gene has CDR1 MDHEN and CDR2 SYDVKM. CDR3: CASSRLAGANVLTF. As DNA, the CDR3 is TGTGCCAGCAGTCGGTTGGCCGGGGCCAACGTCCTGACTTTC. Complete variable domain (other parts from reference TRBV28 and TRBJ2-6): DVKVTQSSRYLVKRTGEKVFLECVQDMDHENMFWYRQDPGLGLRLIYFSYDVKMKEKGDIPEGYSVSREKKERFSLILESASTNQTSMYLCASSRLAGANVLTFGAGSRLTVL.

The chain couples TRBV7-9 to TRBJ2-1; D not resolved. Germline V gene sequence: CDR1 SEHNR, CDR2 FQNEAQ (reference sequence). This CDR3 has 14 amino acids. V lost 3 bases and J lost 0, with 6 bases in between. The CDR3 is CASSFSSSYNEQFF. In nucleotides, the CDR3 is TGTGCCAGCAGCTTTTCAAGCTCCTACAATGAGCAGTTCTTC.

This chain links TRBV5-1 with TRBJ2-3; perhaps TRBD1 as D (6 bases). This CDR3 has 14 amino acids. Germline V lookup: CDR1 SGHRS, CDR2 YFSETQ. V gave up 3 bases and J gave up 3 bases, with 11 bases separating them. The CDR3: CASSSGDRTDTQYF. DNA of the CDR3: TGCGCCAGCAGCTCCGGCGACAGGACAGATACGCAGTATTTT.

Here the CDR3 DNA reads TGTGCCATCCAACAGAGCTCTGGAAACACCATATATTTT. It specifies CAIQQSSGNTIYF. The chain links TRBV10-3 to TRBJ1-3; the D is unclear. This CDR3 contains 13 residues. V lost 8 bases to trimming and J lost 0 bases, with 8 bases between them. CDR1 and CDR2 (germline): ENHRY, SYGVKD.

This clone showed up just once. The chain carries TRBV7-2 and TRBJ2-1, with 8 bases fitting TRBD1. Germline values: CDR1 SGHTA, CDR2 FQGNSA. The CDR3 contains 14 residues. V trimming: 5 bases; J trimming: 9 bases; junction bases outside the gene matches: 9. CDR3 in amino acids: CASSGQGGIVEQFF. CDR3 nucleotides: TGTGCCAGCAGCGGACAGGGAGGCATCGTTGAGCAGTTCTTC.

The chain is built from TRBV5-1 and TRBJ2-1, with D possibly TRBD2 on 6 matching bases. Trimming left V 0 bases short and J 0 bases short, with 7 bases between. The CDR3 totals 15 residues. Germline V gene sequence: CDR1 SGHRS, CDR2 YFSETQ. The CDR3 reads CASSLERVSYNEQFF. CDR3 coding DNA: TGCGCCAGCAGCTTGGAGCGGGTCTCCTACAATGAGCAGTTCTTC.